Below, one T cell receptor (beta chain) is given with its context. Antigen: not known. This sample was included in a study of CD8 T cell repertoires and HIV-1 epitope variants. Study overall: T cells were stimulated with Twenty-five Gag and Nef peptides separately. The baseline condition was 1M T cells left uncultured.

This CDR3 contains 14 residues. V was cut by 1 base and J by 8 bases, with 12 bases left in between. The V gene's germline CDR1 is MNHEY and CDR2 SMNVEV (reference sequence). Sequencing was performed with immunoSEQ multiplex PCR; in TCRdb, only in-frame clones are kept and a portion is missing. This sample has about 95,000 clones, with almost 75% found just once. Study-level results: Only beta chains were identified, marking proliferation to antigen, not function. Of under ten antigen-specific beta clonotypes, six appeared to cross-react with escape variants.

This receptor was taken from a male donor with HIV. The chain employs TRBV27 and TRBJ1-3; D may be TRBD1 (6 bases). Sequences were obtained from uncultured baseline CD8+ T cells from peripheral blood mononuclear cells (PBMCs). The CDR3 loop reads CASSLFGGTDTIYF. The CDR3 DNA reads TGTGCCAGCAGTTTATTTGGGGGCACGGACACCATATATTTT.